This TCR beta chain is from a study of cytomegalovirus exposure and HLA in healthy donors. The study, taken as a whole, reports: A reported reduction in N-insertions relative to the roughly 710-donor mean was seen in an Asian-associated ancestry cluster in a later analysis. CMV antigen specificity was confirmed in vitro for a few CMV-associated chains.

The CDR3 is 14 amino acids. Looked up from germline, CDR1 is MNHEY and CDR2 is SVGAGI. The PCR contained 60 Vbeta and 13 Jbeta primers. This table comes from immunoSEQ multiplex PCR, and its TCRdb copy is limited to in-frame clones, with some not included. The repertoire consists of some 180,000 clones, with about four fifths occurring once and the leading ten covering approximately 1.8%. Among the donors, all were healthy bone marrow donors. As regards this clone: What it recognizes is unknown.

This sequence joins TRBV6-5 and TRBJ2-5; TRBD2 agrees at 10 bases. The J call is in doubt because the DNA end fits TRBJ2-7 better. The source of this sequence is a man aged 35 to 55 in good health and CMV-seropositive. Sequenced material: PBMCs. CDR3 nucleotide sequence: TGTGCCAGCAGTCAAATGGGACTAGCGAACGAGCAGTACTTC. Amino acids: CASSQMGLANEQYF.